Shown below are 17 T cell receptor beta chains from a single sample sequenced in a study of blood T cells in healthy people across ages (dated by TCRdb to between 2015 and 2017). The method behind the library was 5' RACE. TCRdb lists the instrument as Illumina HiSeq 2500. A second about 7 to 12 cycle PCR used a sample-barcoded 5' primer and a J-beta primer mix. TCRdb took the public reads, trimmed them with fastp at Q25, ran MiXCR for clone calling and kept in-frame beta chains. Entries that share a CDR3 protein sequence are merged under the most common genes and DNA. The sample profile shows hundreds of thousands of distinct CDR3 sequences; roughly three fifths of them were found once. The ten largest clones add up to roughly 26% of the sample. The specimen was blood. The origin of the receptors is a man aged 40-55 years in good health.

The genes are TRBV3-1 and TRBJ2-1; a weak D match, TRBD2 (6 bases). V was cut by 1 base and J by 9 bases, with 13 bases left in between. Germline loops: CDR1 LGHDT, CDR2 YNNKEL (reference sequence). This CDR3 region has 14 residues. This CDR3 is CASSQGTPGGEQFF. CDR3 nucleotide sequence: TGTGCCAGCAGCCAAGGGACTCCCGGGGGTGAGCAGTTCTTC.

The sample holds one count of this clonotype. The DNA for the CDR3 is TGTGCCAGCAGCTTAGATAACCAGGGGATAGCCAAAAACATTCAGTACTTC. As protein: CASSLDNQGIAKNIQYF. The V and J genes are TRBV7-9 and TRBJ2-4, with D possibly TRBD1 on 6 matching bases. Trimming stripped 1 base from V and 0 bases from J, with 13 bases between. Looked up from germline, CDR1 is SEHNR and CDR2 is FQNEAQ (reference sequence). CDR3 length: 17 amino acids.

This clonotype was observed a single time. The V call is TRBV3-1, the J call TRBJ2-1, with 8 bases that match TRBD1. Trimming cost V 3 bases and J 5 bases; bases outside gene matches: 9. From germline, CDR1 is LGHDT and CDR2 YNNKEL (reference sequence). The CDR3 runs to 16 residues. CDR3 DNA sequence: TGTGCCAGCAGCCATCGGGGGACAGGAGTGAACAATGAGCAGTTCTTC. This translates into CASSHRGTGVNNEQFF.

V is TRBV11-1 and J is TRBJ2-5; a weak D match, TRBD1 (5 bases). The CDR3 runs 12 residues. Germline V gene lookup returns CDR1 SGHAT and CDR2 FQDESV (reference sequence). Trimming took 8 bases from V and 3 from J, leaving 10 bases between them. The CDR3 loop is CASAKGEETQYF. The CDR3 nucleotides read TGTGCCAGCGCCAAAGGGGAAGAGACCCAGTACTTC.

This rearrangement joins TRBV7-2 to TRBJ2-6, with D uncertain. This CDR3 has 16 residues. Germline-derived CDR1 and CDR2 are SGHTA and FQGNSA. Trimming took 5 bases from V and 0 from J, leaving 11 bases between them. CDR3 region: CASSLQISSGANVLTF. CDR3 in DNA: TGTGCCAGCAGCCTACAGATTAGCTCTGGGGCCAACGTCCTGACTTTC.

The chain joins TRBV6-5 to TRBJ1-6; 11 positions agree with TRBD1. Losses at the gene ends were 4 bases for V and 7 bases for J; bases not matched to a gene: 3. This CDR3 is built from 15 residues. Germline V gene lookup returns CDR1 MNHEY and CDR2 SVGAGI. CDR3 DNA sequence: TGTGCCAGCAGTTGGACAGGGGGCGCGAATTCACCCCTCCACTTT. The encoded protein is CASSWTGGANSPLHF.

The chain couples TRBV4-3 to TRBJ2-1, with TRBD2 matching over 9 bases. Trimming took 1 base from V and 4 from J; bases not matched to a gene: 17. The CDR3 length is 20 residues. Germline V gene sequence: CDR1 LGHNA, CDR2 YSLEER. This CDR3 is CASSQVAPGLARISYNEQFF. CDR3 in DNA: TGCGCCAGCAGCCAAGTGGCGCCGGGACTAGCTCGAATCTCTTACAATGAGCAGTTCTTC.

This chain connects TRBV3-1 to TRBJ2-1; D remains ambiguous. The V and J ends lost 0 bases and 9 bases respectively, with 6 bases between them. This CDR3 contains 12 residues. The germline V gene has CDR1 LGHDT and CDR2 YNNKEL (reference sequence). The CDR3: CASSQDISEQFF. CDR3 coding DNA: TGTGCCAGCAGCCAAGATATCAGTGAGCAGTTCTTC.

The CDR3 loop reads CASSLGLTVTDTQYF. For the CDR3, the DNA is TGTGCCAGCAGCTTGGGACTTACAGTGACAGATACGCAGTATTTT. The chain links TRBV5-4 to TRBJ2-3; D not certain. In germline, CDR1 is SGHNT, CDR2 YYREEE (reference sequence). The CDR3 length is 15 residues. V lost 0 bases and J lost 3, with 11 bases in between.

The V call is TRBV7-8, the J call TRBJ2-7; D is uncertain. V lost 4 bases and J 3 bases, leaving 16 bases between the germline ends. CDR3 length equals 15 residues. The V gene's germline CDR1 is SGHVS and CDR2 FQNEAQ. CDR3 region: CASSSTLGANYEQYF. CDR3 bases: TGTGCCAGCAGCTCAACGTTAGGTGCCAACTACGAGCAGTACTTC.

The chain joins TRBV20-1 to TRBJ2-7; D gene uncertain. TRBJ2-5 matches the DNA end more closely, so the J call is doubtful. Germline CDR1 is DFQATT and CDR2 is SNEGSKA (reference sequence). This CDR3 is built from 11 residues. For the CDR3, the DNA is TGCAGTGCAGACAATTCAAAGACCCAGTACTTC. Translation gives CSADNSKTQYF.

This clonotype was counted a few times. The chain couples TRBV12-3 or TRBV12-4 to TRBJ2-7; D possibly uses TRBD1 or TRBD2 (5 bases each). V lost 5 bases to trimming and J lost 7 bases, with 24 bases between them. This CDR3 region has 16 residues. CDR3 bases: TGTGCCAGCAGTCCTCCTCGGGGTGGGACGGTCAAGGAGCAGTACTTC. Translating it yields CASSPPRGGTVKEQYF.

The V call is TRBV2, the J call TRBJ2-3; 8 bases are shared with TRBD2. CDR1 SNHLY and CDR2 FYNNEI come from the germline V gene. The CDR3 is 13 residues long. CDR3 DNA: TGTGTCACCCTGAGAGGCGGAGCGGGGGAGTGGTATTTT. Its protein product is CVTLRGGAGEWYF.

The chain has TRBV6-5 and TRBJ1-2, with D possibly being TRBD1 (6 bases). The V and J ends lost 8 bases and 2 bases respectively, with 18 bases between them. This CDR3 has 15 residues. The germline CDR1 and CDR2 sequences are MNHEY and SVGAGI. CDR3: CASAVGAGGNYGYTF. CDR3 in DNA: TGTGCCAGCGCAGTGGGGGCCGGGGGGAACTATGGCTACACCTTC.

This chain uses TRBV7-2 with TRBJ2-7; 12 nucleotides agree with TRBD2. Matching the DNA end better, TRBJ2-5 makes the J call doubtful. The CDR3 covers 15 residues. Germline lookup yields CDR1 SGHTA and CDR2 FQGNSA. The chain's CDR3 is CASSLDGTSGETQYF. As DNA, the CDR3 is TGTGCCAGCAGCTTAGACGGGACTAGCGGGGAGACCCAGTACTTC.

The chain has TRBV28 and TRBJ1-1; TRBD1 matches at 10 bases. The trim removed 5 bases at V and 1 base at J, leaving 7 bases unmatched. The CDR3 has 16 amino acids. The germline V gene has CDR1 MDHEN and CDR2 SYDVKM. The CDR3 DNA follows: TGTGCCAGCAGTACAATGGGACAGGGGACGAACACTGAAGCTTTCTTT. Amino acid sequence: CASSTMGQGTNTEAFF.

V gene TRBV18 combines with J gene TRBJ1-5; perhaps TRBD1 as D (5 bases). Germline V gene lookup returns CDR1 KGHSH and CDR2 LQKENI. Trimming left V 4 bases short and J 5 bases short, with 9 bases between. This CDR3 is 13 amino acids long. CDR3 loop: CASSLKTDQPQHF. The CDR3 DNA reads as TGTGCCAGCTCACTTAAGACAGATCAGCCCCAGCATTTT.